This TCR beta chain emerged from a study of blood T cell repertoires in COVID-19. Study details: PBMCs, B-cell-depleted T cells, or T cells provided the cDNA or gDNA that made up the material.

This CDR3 region has 14 residues. CDR1 and CDR2 from the germline V gene are MGHRA and YSYEKL. V lost 0 bases and J lost 12, with 12 bases in between. Data came from immunoSEQ multiplex PCR; TCRdb stores just in-frame clones and leaves some out. The table lists over 20,000 clones, approximately 80% of them singletons. The receptor was isolated from a man aged 70-80 years with acute or convalescent COVID-19. The V gene is TRBV4-1, the J gene TRBJ1-6; the D is unclear. The sequenced sample was peripheral blood. The CDR3 coding sequence is TGCGCCAGCAGCCAAGATCAGAACGTTCAACCCCTCCACTTT. Translated: CASSQDQNVQPLHF.